These 2 T cell receptor beta chains were sequenced from one sample in a study of early T cells in non-severe SARS-CoV-2 infection. TCRdb reprocessed the 5' RACE reads via MiXCR and lists one record per CDR3 protein. The data show 99,000 or so distinct CDR3 sequences, over 15% seen once. Sequenced material: whole blood. Every receptor here comes from an adult who was a healthcare worker with PCR-confirmed SARS-CoV-2 infection or an uninfected control (not recorded which).

The CDR3 DNA follows: TGTGCCAGCAGCTTAGTTTCCGGGACAGGGGAGGAACTGTTTTTT. Residues: CASSLVSGTGEELFF. The rearrangement joins TRBV7-6 to TRBJ1-4; 10 bases map to TRBD1. The CDR3 is made up of 15 amino acids. The germline CDR1 and CDR2 sequences are SGHVS and FNYEAQ. Trimming cost V 1 base and J 12 bases; bases outside gene matches: 8.

About this clonotype itself: A read error may be the cause here, since a much bigger clone is one base away. The chain couples TRBV19 to TRBJ1-2; no definite D call. Deletions cut 0 bases from V and 6 bases from J, with 8 bases between. This CDR3 has 13 residues. Germline CDR1 reads LNHDA; CDR2 reads SQIVND (reference sequence). The CDR3 nucleotides read TGTGCCAGTAGTATAGAACGACTGGATGGCTACACCTTC. Encoded protein: CASSIERLDGYTF.